One TCR beta chain is described in this entry. The repertoire was sequenced with immunoSEQ multiplex PCR; TCRdb's copy has only in-frame clones and lacks some. The repertoire holds 200,000 to 300,000 clones, with 70% to 90% as singletons. This sample was taken from a study of blood T cell repertoires in COVID-19. Germline lookup yields CDR1 WNHNN and CDR2 SYGVQD (reference sequence). V shed 2 bases and J 0 bases; nucleotides not matched to a gene: 0. The CDR3 is 15 residues long. The rearrangement joins TRBV10-1 to TRBJ2-1; TRBD2 agrees at 8 bases. The sequence was collected from a woman between 35 and 50 years old with acute COVID-19. The sequenced sample was PBMCs or T cells enriched from blood (not recorded which). Here the CDR3 DNA reads TGCGCCAGCAGTGAGAGCGGGAGCTCCTACAATGAGCAGTTCTTC. It yields the protein CASSESGSSYNEQFF.